Reported below is one T cell receptor (beta chain). This CDR3 contains 15 residues. Trimming shortened V by 3 bases and J by 2 bases, and 11 bases separated the two germline ends. CDR1 and CDR2 (germline): MDHEN, SYDVKM. The sample originates from a study of cytomegalovirus exposure and HLA in healthy donors. Study background: Approximately 81% of 398 genotyped donors fell in the Caucasian-associated ancestry cluster.

With 60 Vbeta and 13 Jbeta primers, the PCR was carried out. The assay was immunoSEQ multiplex PCR, and TCRdb's table has in-frame clones only and misses some. The sample records some 150,000 clones, 82% being singletons. The chain links TRBV28 to TRBJ1-3; maybe TRBD1 (5 bases). Sequenced input: PBMCs. This TCR came from a male donor in good health and CMV-seronegative. CDR3 sequence reads: CASSFPGKTGNTIYF. The CDR3 DNA reads TGTGCCAGCAGTTTCCCAGGGAAGACTGGAAACACCATATATTTT.